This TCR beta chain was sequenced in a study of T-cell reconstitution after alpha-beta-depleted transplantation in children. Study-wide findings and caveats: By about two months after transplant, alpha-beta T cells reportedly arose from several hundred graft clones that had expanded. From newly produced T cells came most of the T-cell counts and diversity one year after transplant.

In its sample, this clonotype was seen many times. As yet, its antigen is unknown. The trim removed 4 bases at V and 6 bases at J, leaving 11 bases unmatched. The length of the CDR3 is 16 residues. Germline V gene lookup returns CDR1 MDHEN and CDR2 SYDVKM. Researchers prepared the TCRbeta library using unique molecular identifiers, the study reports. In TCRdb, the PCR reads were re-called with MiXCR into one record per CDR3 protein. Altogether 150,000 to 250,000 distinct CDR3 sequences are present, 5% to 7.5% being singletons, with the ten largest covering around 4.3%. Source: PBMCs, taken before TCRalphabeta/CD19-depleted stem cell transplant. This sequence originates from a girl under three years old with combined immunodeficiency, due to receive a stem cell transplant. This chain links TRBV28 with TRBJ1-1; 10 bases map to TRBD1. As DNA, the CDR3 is TGTGCCAGCAGTTCCCCGGGACAGGGGAGACGAGCTGAAGCTTTCTTT. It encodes CASSSPGQGRRAEAFF.